The 12 T cell receptor delta chains listed next were all sequenced from one sample in a study of γδ T cells in repeated Plasmodium falciparum infection. TCRdb redid the clone calls on the multiplex PCR reads with CATT. The sample shows about 57,000 delta-chain clones, approximately 1.7% of them seen only once. Vgamma9/Vdelta2+ and Vdelta2-negative gammadelta T cells were flow-sorted from PBMC for bulk sequencing. The material sequenced was gamma-delta T cells from blood. Receptors originate from a pool of human donors (malaria-infected and uninfected, not separated).

This clone was seen more than once but under ten times. A far larger clone is one nucleotide away, so this likely arose from a read error. Other DNA variants within this sample encode the same CDR3. The J gene is TRDJ1, the V gene TRDV1, with 9 nucleotides matching TRDD3. Assignment of the J gene here rests on matching the DNA to germline, because TCRdb gives none. The CDR3 has 23 amino acids. CDR1 is TSWWSYY, CDR2 QGS, per germline. J gave up 3 bases and V 4 bases, and 30 bases lay outside the gene matches. The CDR3 sequence: CALGVIHFVPYWGIRGYADKLIF. CDR3 bases: TGTGCTCTTGGGGTCATCCATTTTGTTCCTTATTGGGGGATAAGGGGGTACGCCGATAAACTCATCTTT.

This clone has only a few counts. TCRdb shows a much larger clone's protein in place of this DNA's translation, and the two differ at residue 6, likely through a read error; the protein shown is translated from the DNA. The J gene is TRDJ1, the V gene TRDV1, with 10 nucleotides matching TRDD3. TCRdb supplies no J gene; here it was assigned by aligning the nucleotide sequence to germline. The germline V gene encodes CDR1 TSWWSYY and CDR2 QGS. Losses at the gene ends were 2 bases for V and 6 bases for J; bases not matched to a gene: 24. This CDR3 comprises 21 residues. In DNA, the CDR3 is TGTGCTCTTGGGGAAAGACGGCGTTGTTCTGGGGGATATGAAGGAACTTATAAACTCATCTTT. Encoded protein: CALGERRRCSGGYEGTYKLIF.

About this clone itself: A far larger clone is one base from this, pointing to a likely read error. Other DNA sequences in this sample translate to the same CDR3. The J gene has no call, while the V gene is TRDV3; TRDD3 is the table's D call, not checked against the DNA. The CDR3 contains 19 residues. In germline, CDR1 is TVYSNPD, CDR2 GDNSRS (reference sequence). The CDR3: CAQRHPPYWGPRYTDKLIF. DNA of the CDR3: TGTGCTCAGCGACATCCGCCCTACTGGGGACCGAGATACACCGATAAACTCATCTTC.

Note on this clone: This is likely an artifact of a read error, given a far larger clone one base away. Other DNA sequences in the sample encode the same CDR3. This chain links TRDV1 with TRDJ1; TRDD2 is a possible D gene (6 bases). CDR1 is TSWWSYY and CDR2 is QGS in the germline V gene. The length of the CDR3 is 20 residues. The CDR3 DNA follows: TGTGCCCTTGGGGACGGCTCCTTCCAAGCCTACTGGCTCTACACCGATAAACTCATCTTT. This sequence encodes CALGDGSFQAYWLYTDKLIF.

Turning to this clone: The TCRdb protein comes from a much larger clone and disagrees with this DNA's translation at residue 13, likely due to a read error; the protein given here is derived from the DNA. The V call is TRDV1, the J call TRDJ1; 10 bases match TRDD3. V was pared by 0 bases and J by 0 bases, with 13 bases of the junction left unmatched. The CDR3 consists of 20 residues. CDR1 TSWWSYY and CDR2 QGS come from the germline V gene. The DNA for the CDR3 is TGTGCTCTTGGGGAACTCTGTCCCCACTACTGGGGGATCTACACCGATAAACTCATCTTT. Encoded protein: CALGELCPHYWGIYTDKLIF.

This clone was seen a few times. A much larger clone differs from this one at a single base, so this may be a read error. The rearrangement links TRDV1 to TRDJ1; 8 nucleotides agree with TRDD2. Matching the DNA to germline supplied the J gene, which TCRdb does not give. Germline CDR1 and CDR2: TSWWSYY and QGS. This CDR3 has 20 residues. V was clipped by 2 bases and J by 1 base; unmatched bases: 18. The CDR3 region is CALGEGLPSPIRRGTDKLIF. The CDR3 DNA follows: TGTGCTCTTGGGGAAGGCCTTCCTAGCCCCATTCGCCGGGGCACCGATAAACTCATCTTT.

About this clone itself: TCRdb pairs this DNA with a much larger clone's protein that differs at residue 22, likely a read error; the protein shown was translated from the DNA. The chain couples TRDV1 to TRDJ1; a weak D match, TRDD3 (6 bases). The germline CDR1 and CDR2 sequences are TSWWSYY and QGS. CDR3 length: 25 amino acids. CDR3 DNA sequence: TGTGCTCTTGGGGAACTTAGATACACCACACTACCCCTCTTATCGCTGGGGATCGAGGCCGATAACCTCATCTTT. It encodes CALGELRYTTLPLLSLGIEADNLIF.

This clone was picked up many times. The amino acid sequence in TCRdb belongs to a much larger clone and departs from this DNA's translation at residue 7, likely a sequencing read error; the sequence shown is translated from the DNA. The V and J genes are TRDV2 and TRDJ1; D is unresolved. Germline values: CDR1 GEAIGNYY, CDR2 EKD. The CDR3 contains 18 residues. V lost 1 base, J lost 0 bases, and 20 bases lay in between. The CDR3 protein is CACDTKHYQPMYTDKLIF. The DNA of the CDR3 is TGTGCCTGTGACACGAAGCACTACCAGCCGATGTACACCGATAAACTCATCTTT.

A few counts support this clone. Only one base separates this from a far larger clonotype, so it likely reflects a read error. The identical CDR3 is also encoded by other nucleotide sequences in the sample. The chain recombines TRDV2 with TRDJ1, with a possible D match to TRDD2 (7 bases). Trimming took 0 bases from V and 1 from J, leaving 29 bases between them. The CDR3 covers 21 residues. CDR1 is GEAIGNYY, CDR2 EKD, per germline. The CDR3 DNA follows: TGTGCCTGTGACACCTCCTGCTCTTTATTCCTACCTGGGGTGGCCACCGATAAACTCATCTTT. Its translation is CACDTSCSLFLPGVATDKLIF.

The chain is built from TRDV1 and TRDJ1, with D possibly TRDD3 on 6 matching bases. V lost 2 bases and J lost 0, with 25 bases in between. Looked up from germline, CDR1 is TSWWSYY and CDR2 is QGS. This CDR3 has 20 amino acids. CDR3 loop: CALGETGRPGETSYTDKLIF. CDR3 nucleotide sequence: TGTGCTCTTGGGGAAACAGGGAGGCCGGGGGAGACCTCGTACACCGATAAACTCATCTTT.

This clone was found many times. A far larger clone lies a single base away; this is likely a read error. The chain combines TRDV2 with TRDJ1; 11 bases map to TRDD3. CDR3 length equals 16 residues. The ends lost 0 bases at V and 7 bases at J; junction bases unmatched: 9. Germline CDR1 reads GEAIGNYY; CDR2 reads EKD. In nucleotides, the CDR3 is TGTGCCTGTGACACCGTTGGGGGATACGCATCCGGTAAACTCATCTTT. As protein: CACDTVGGYASGKLIF.

For this clone: The protein held in TCRdb is that of a much larger clone and does not match this DNA's translation at residue 4, likely because of a read error; the protein shown is translated from the DNA. This chain connects TRDV3 to TRDJ1; 10 nucleotides align to TRDD3. No J segment appears in TCRdb, so it was assigned here by matching the sequence to germline. With 4 bases clipped from V and 0 bases from J, the junction kept 20 bases outside the gene matches. CDR1 TVYSNPD and CDR2 GDNSRS come from the germline V gene (reference sequence). CDR3 size: 19 residues. The CDR3 bases are TGTGCCTCAGCTCCTTCCCCCTGGGGGATAGTCTCGTACACCGATAAACTCATCTTT. Translating gives CASAPSPWGIVSYTDKLIF. Filled out from reference TRDV3 and TRDJ1, the complete variable domain reads CDKVTQSSPDQTVASGSEVVLLCTYDTVYSNPDLFWYRIRPDYSFQFVFYGDNSRSEGADFTQGRFSVKHILTQKAFHLVISPVRTEDSATYYCASAPSPWGIVSYTDKLIFGKGTRVTVEP.